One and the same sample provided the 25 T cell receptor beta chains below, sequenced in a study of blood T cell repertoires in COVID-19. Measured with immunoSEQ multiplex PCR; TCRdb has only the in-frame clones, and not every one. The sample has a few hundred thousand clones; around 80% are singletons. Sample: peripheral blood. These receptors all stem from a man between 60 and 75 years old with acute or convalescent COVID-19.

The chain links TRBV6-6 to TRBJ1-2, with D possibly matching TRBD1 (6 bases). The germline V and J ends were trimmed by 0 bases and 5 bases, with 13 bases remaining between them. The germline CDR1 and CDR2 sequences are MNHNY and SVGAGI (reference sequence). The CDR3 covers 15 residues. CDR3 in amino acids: CASSYSPLGQYGYTF. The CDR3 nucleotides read TGTGCCAGCAGTTACTCGCCCCTTGGACAGTATGGCTACACCTTC.

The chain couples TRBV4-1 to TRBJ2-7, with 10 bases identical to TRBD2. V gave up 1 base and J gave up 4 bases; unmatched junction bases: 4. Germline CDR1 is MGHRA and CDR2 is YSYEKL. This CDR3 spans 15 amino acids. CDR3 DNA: TGCGCCAGCAGCCAAGGGACTAGCGGTGCATACGAGCAGTACTTC. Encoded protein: CASSQGTSGAYEQYF.

Here the CDR3 reads CASILPDRVSYNEQFF. CDR3 in DNA: TGTGCCAGCATCCTCCCCGACAGGGTCTCCTACAATGAGCAGTTCTTC. This sequence joins TRBV2 and TRBJ2-1; 7 nucleotides line up with TRBD1. The length of the CDR3 is 16 residues. Germline V gene sequence: CDR1 SNHLY, CDR2 FYNNEI. J lost 0 bases, V lost 7 bases, and 9 bases had no gene match.

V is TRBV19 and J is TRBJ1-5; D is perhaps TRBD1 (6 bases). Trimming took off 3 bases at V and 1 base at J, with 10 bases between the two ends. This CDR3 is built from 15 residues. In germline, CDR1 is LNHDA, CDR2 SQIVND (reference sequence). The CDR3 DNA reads TGTGCCAGTAGTATGGTCGGACAGAGCAATCAGCCCCAGCATTTT. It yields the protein CASSMVGQSNQPQHF. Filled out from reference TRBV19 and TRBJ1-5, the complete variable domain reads DGGITQSPKYLFRKEGQNVTLSCEQNLNHDAMYWYRQDPGQGLRLIYYSQIVNDFQKGDIAEGYSVSREKKESFPLTVTSAQKNPTAFYLCASSMVGQSNQPQHFGDGTRLSIL.

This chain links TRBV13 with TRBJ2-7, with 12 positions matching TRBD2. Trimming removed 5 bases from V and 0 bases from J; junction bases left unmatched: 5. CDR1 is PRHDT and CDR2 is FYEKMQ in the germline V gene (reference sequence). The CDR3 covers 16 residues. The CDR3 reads CASSRGLAGSSYEQYF. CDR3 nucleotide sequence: TGTGCCAGCAGCCGAGGACTAGCGGGGTCCTCCTACGAGCAGTACTTC.

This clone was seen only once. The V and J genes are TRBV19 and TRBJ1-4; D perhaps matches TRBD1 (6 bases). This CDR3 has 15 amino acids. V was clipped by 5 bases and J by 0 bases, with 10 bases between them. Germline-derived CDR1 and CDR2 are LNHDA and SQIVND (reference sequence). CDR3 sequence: CASSSTGSTNEKLFF. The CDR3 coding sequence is TGTGCCAGTAGTTCGACAGGCTCAACTAATGAAAAACTGTTTTTT.

This CDR3 reads CASKVRLNSYEQYF. The CDR3 DNA is TGTGCCAGCAAAGTGCGGCTAAACTCCTACGAGCAGTACTTC. The chain uses TRBV2 and TRBJ2-7; D is unclear. V was pared by 7 bases and J by 0 bases, with 13 bases between. The CDR3 is 14 amino acids. The germline V gene has CDR1 SNHLY and CDR2 FYNNEI.

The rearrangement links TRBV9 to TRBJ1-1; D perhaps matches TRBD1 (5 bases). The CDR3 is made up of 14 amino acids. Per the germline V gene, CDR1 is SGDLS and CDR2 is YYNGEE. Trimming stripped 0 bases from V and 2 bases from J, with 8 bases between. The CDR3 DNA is TGTGCCAGCAGCGTAGAGGGGCCCAACACTGAAGCTTTCTTT. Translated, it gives CASSVEGPNTEAFF. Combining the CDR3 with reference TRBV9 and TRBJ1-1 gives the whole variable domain DSGVTQTPKHLITATGQRVTLRCSPRSGDLSVYWYQQSLDQGLQFLIQYYNGEERAKGNILERFSAQQFPDLHSELNLSSLELGDSALYFCASSVEGPNTEAFFGQGTRLTVV.

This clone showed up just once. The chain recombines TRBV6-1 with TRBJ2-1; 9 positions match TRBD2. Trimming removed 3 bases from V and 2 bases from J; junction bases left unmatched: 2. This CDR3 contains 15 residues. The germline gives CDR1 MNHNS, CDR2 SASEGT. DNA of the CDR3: TGTGCCAGCAGTGACATAGCGGGGGCCTACAATGAGCAGTTCTTC. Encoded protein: CASSDIAGAYNEQFF.

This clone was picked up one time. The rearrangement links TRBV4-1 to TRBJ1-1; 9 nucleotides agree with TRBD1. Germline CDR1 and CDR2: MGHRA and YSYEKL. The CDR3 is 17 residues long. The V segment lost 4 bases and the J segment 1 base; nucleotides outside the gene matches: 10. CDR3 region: CASSPRWTGARNTEAFF. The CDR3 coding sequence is TGCGCCAGCAGCCCACGATGGACAGGGGCCAGGAACACTGAAGCTTTCTTT.

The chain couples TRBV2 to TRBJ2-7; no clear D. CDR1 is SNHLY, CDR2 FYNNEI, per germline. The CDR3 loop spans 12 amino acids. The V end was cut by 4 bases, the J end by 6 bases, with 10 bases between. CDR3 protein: CASSVLRSEQYF. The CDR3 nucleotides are TGTGCCAGCAGTGTTTTGCGTTCCGAGCAGTACTTC.

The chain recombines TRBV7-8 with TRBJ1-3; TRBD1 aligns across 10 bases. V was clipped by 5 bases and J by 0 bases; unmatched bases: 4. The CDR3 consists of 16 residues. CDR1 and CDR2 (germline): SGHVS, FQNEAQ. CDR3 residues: CASSAGQGISGNTIYF. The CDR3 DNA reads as TGTGCCAGCAGCGCGGGACAGGGGATCTCTGGAAACACCATATATTTT.

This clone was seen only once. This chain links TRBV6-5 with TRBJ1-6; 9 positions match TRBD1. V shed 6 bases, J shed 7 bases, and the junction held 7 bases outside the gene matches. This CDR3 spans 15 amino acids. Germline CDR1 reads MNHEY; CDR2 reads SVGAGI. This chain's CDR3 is CASRDPGTGNSPLHF. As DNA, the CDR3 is TGTGCCAGCAGGGATCCCGGGACAGGGAATTCACCCCTCCACTTT.

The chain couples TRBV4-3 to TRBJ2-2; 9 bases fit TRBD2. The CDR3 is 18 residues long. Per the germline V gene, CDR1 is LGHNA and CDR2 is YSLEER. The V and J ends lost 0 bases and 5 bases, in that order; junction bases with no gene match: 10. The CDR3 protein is CASSQDPAGGPSTGELFF. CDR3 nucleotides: TGCGCCAGCAGCCAAGATCCGGCGGGAGGGCCAAGTACCGGGGAGCTGTTTTTT.

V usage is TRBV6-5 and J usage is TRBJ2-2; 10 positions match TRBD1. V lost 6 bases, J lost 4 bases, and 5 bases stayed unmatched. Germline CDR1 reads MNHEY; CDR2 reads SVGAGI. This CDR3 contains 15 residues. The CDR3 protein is CASRPGTGVTGELFF. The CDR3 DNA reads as TGTGCCAGCAGACCCGGGACAGGGGTCACCGGGGAGCTGTTTTTT.

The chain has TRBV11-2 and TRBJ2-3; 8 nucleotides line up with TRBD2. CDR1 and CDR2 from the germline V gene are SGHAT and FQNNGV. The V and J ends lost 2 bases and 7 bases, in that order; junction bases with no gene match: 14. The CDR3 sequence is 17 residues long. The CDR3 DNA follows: TGTGCCAGCAGCTTATACGAGGAGGCGGCGGGAGGCTATACGCAGTATTTT. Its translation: CASSLYEEAAGGYTQYF.

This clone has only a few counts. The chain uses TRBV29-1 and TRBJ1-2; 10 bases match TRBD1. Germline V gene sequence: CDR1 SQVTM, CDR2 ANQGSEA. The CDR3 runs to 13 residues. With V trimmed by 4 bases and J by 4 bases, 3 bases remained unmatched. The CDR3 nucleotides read TGCAGCGTTGTTGGGACAGGGGCCTATGGCTACACCTTC. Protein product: CSVVGTGAYGYTF.

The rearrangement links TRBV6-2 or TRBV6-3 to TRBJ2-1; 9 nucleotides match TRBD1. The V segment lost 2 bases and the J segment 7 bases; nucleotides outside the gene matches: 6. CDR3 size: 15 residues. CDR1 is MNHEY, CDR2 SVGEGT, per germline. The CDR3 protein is CASSYADRGGNEQFF. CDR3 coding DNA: TGTGCCAGCAGTTACGCGGACAGGGGAGGGAATGAGCAGTTCTTC.

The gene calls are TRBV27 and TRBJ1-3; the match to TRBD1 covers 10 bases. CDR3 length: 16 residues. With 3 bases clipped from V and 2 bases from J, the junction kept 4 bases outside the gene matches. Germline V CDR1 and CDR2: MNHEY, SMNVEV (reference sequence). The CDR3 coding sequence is TGTGCCAGCAGTTTTTCTGGGACAGGGGCTGGAAACACCATATATTTT. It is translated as CASSFSGTGAGNTIYF.

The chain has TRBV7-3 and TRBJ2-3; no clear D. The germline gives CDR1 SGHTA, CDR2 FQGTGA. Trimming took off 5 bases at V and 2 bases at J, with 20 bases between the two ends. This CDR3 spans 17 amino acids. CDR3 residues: CASSRFEPPLFTDTQYF. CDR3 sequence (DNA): TGTGCCAGCAGCCGCTTCGAGCCACCGCTTTTCACAGATACGCAGTATTTT.

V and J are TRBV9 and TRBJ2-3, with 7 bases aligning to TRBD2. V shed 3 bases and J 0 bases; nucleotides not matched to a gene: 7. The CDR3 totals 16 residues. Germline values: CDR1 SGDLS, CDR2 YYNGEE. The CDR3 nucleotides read TGTGCCAGCAGCGATAGCCGGGACTACAGCACAGATACGCAGTATTTT. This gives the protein CASSDSRDYSTDTQYF.

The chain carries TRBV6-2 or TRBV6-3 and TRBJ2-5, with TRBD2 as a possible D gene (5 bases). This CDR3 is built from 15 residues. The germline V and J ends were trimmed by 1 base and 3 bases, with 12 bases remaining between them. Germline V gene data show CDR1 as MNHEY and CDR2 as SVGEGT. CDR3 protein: CASSYLFSEKETQYF. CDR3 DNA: TGTGCCAGCAGTTACTTGTTTAGCGAAAAAGAGACCCAGTACTTC.

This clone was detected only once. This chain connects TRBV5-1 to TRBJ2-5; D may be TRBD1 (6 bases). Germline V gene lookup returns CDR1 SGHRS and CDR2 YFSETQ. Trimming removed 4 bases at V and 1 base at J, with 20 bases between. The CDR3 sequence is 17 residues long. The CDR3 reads CASSRRSTQDSQETQYF. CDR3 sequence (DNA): TGCGCCAGCAGCCGCAGAAGCACACAGGACAGCCAAGAGACCCAGTACTTC.

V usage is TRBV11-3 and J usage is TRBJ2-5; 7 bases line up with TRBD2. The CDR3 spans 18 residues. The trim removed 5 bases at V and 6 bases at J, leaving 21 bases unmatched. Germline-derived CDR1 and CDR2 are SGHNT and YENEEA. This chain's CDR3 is CASSREPSGGGPWKTQYF. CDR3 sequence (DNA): TGTGCCAGCAGCCGGGAACCATCGGGGGGAGGGCCGTGGAAGACCCAGTACTTC.

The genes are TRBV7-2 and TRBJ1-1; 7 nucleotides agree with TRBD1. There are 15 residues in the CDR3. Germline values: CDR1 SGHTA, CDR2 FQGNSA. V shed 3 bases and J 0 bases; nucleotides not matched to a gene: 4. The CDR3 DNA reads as TGTGCCAGCAGCTTCTCGACAGGGTTGAACACTGAAGCTTTCTTT. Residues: CASSFSTGLNTEAFF.